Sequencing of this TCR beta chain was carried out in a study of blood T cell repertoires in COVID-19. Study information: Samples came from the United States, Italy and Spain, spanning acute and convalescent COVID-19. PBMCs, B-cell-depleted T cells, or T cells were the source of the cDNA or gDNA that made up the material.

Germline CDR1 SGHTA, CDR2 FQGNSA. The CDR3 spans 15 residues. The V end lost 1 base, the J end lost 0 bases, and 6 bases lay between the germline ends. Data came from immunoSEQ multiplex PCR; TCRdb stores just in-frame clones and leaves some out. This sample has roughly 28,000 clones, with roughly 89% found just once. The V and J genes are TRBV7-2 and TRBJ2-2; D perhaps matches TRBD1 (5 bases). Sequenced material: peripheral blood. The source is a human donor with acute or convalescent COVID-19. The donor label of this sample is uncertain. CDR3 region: CASSLGQTNTGELFF. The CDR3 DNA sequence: TGTGCCAGCAGCTTAGGACAGACGAACACCGGGGAGCTGTTTTTT.